The next 7 T cell receptor beta chains were all read from a single sample in a study of lymphopenia after photon versus proton radiotherapy. Sequenced by immunoSEQ multiplex PCR; TCRdb stores in-frame clones only, minus some. The sample yields approximately 65,000 clones, roughly 90% seen once. Source: peripheral blood, taken from a patient treated with photon-based radiotherapy. Receptors were obtained from a woman between 70 and 85 years old with pancreatic cancer.

The chain employs TRBV11-2 and TRBJ2-2; tentative D call: TRBD1 (6 bases). Deletions cut 5 bases from V and 4 bases from J, with 14 bases between. The CDR3 has 15 residues. CDR1 and CDR2 from the germline V gene are SGHAT and FQNNGV. CDR3 sequence (DNA): TGTGCCAGCAGCCGGATCCCAGGGGCCACCGGGGAGCTGTTTTTT. It translates to CASSRIPGATGELFF.

The chain has TRBV28 and TRBJ1-1; TRBD1 matches at 7 bases. Germline lookup yields CDR1 MDHEN and CDR2 SYDVKM. Trimming removed 6 bases from V and 5 bases from J; junction bases left unmatched: 12. The CDR3 is 15 amino acids. For the CDR3, the DNA is TGTGCCAGCAGCCTTAACAGGGGTATTAGGACTGAAGCTTTCTTT. Translating it yields CASSLNRGIRTEAFF.

The V gene is TRBV6-5, the J gene TRBJ2-5; 8 bases are shared with TRBD2. CDR3 length: 12 amino acids. Trimming cost V 6 bases and J 7 bases; bases outside gene matches: 4. The germline V gene has CDR1 MNHEY and CDR2 SVGAGI. The chain's CDR3 is CASRTSGGTQYF. CDR3 nucleotide sequence: TGTGCCAGCAGAACTAGCGGAGGGACCCAGTACTTC.

CDR3 amino acids: CASSFGRTPGNTIYF. The CDR3 DNA is TGTGCCAGCAGCTTTGGAAGGACGCCTGGAAACACCATATATTTT. The rearrangement joins TRBV5-6 to TRBJ1-3; D remains ambiguous. This CDR3 is 15 amino acids long. Looked up from germline, CDR1 is SGHDT and CDR2 is YYEEEE. Trimming cost V 2 bases and J 2 bases, with 11 bases left between them.

The chain carries TRBV27 and TRBJ2-3, with 11 bases matching TRBD2. With 6 bases clipped from V and 6 bases from J, the junction kept 5 bases outside the gene matches. CDR1 is MNHEY, CDR2 SMNVEV, per germline (reference sequence). This CDR3 region has 14 residues. The CDR3 DNA sequence: TGTGCCAGCAGGCAACTAGCGGGAGTGGATACGCAGTATTTT. Its protein is CASRQLAGVDTQYF.

This sequence joins TRBV15 and TRBJ2-1, with 7 bases matching TRBD1. This CDR3 is 16 amino acids long. V lost 0 bases to trimming and J lost 10 bases; unmatched junction nucleotides: 12. CDR1 and CDR2 from the germline V gene are LNHNV and YYDKDF (reference sequence). The CDR3 DNA is TGTGCCACCAGCAGAGAAGGGGGCGGTGTGACTCCAGAGCAGTTCTTC. It codes for CATSREGGGVTPEQFF.

V usage is TRBV5-4 and J usage is TRBJ2-1; maybe TRBD1 (5 bases). Deletions cut 0 bases from V and 0 bases from J, with 7 bases between. Germline V lookup: CDR1 SGHNT, CDR2 YYREEE (reference sequence). The CDR3 covers 15 residues. The DNA of the CDR3 is TGTGCCAGCAGCTTGGAACAGGCCTCCTACAATGAGCAGTTCTTC. Translating it yields CASSLEQASYNEQFF.